These 7 T cell receptor beta chains were sequenced from one sample in a study of CD8+ T cells in alopecia areata. Extracted from the samples, RNA was reverse transcribed into cDNA to serve as the sequencing template. Method: immunoSEQ multiplex PCR; TCRdb's copy keeps in-frame clones and lacks some. The sample lists more than 110,000 clones, about 60% occurring once. Sequences were derived from CD4+ T cells sorted from blood, sampled at week 0. These receptors came from a human donor with alopecia areata.

The chain links TRBV7-2 to TRBJ2-1; possible D gene TRBD2, 5 bases. CDR1 SGHTA and CDR2 FQGNSA come from the germline V gene. V shed 1 base and J shed 0 bases, with 10 bases lying between them. CDR3 size: 16 residues. DNA of the CDR3: TGTGCCAGCAGCTTAGGAAGCGGAGGCTCCTACAATGAGCAGTTCTTC. Translation: CASSLGSGGSYNEQFF.

This rearrangement joins TRBV30 to TRBJ1-4; D gene ambiguous. The CDR3 spans 14 residues. V was clipped by 5 bases and J by 7 bases, with 17 bases between them. Germline assignment: CDR1 GTSNPN and CDR2 SVGIG (reference sequence). The CDR3, as DNA: TGTGCCTGGGGACGGGGAGGCCCTGGTGAAAAACTGTTTTTT. Translating it yields CAWGRGGPGEKLFF.

This clone was detected only a few times. V is TRBV5-6 and J is TRBJ1-1; perhaps TRBD1 as D (6 bases). The germline CDR1 and CDR2 sequences are SGHDT and YYEEEE. The V gene lost 2 bases and the J gene lost 5 bases, with 19 bases spanning the gap. The length of the CDR3 is 16 residues. Written as DNA, the CDR3 is TGTGCCAGCAGCTTTACCCCTACAGGGTTCAAGACTGAAGCTTTCTTT. This translates into CASSFTPTGFKTEAFF.

This clone was recorded a few times. This sequence joins TRBV29-1 and TRBJ2-7; D is unresolved. The germline gives CDR1 SQVTM, CDR2 ANQGSEA. The CDR3 has 12 residues. The V end was cut by 3 bases, the J end by 6 bases, with 12 bases between. CDR3 in amino acids: CSVDTGSGEQYF. The CDR3 DNA reads TGCAGCGTTGACACCGGTTCTGGCGAGCAGTACTTC.

DNA of the CDR3: TGTGCCAGCAGCGTGAGGACTAGCGGAACGCAGTATTTT. Its protein is CASSVRTSGTQYF. The V and J genes are TRBV9 and TRBJ2-3; 10 bases fit TRBD2. This CDR3 spans 13 amino acids. The V segment lost 2 bases and the J segment 9 bases; nucleotides outside the gene matches: 3. Germline CDR1 is SGDLS and CDR2 is YYNGEE.

This sequence joins TRBV2 and TRBJ2-1; the D gene is possibly TRBD2 (5 bases). V lost 6 bases, J lost 10 bases, and 10 bases lay in between. Germline V gene lookup returns CDR1 SNHLY and CDR2 FYNNEI. The CDR3 sequence is 11 residues long. The CDR3 protein is CASRREVEQFF. CDR3 in DNA: TGTGCCAGCAGGAGGGAAGTAGAGCAGTTCTTC. Combining the CDR3 with reference TRBV2 and TRBJ2-1 gives the whole variable domain EPEVTQTPSHQVTQMGQEVILRCVPISNHLYFYWYRQILGQKVEFLVSFYNNEISEKSEIFDDQFSVERPDGSNFTLKIRSTKLEDSAMYFCASRREVEQFFGPGTRLTVL.

The chain has TRBV5-1 and TRBJ1-2; D is perhaps TRBD1 (6 bases). Per the germline V gene, CDR1 is SGHRS and CDR2 is YFSETQ. V lost 7 bases, J lost 6 bases, and 16 bases lay in between. The CDR3 covers 13 residues. CDR3 in DNA: TGCGCCAGCTCGAACCCGGGGGCGAATGGCTACACCTTC. This encodes CASSNPGANGYTF. Combining the CDR3 with reference TRBV5-1 and TRBJ1-2 gives the whole variable domain KAGVTQTPRYLIKTRGQQVTLSCSPISGHRSVSWYQQTPGQGLQFLFEYFSETQRNKGNFPGRFSGRQFSNSRSEMNVSTLELGDSALYLCASSNPGANGYTFGSGTRLTVV.